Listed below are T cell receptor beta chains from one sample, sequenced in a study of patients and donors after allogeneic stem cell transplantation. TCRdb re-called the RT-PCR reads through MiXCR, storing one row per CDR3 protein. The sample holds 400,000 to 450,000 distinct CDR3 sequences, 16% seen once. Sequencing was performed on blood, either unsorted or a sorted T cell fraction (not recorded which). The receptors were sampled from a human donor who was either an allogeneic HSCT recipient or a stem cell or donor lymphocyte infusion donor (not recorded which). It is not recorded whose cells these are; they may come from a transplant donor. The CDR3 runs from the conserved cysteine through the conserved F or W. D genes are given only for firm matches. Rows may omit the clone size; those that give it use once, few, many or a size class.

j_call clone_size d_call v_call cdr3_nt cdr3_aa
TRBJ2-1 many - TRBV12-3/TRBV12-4 TGTGCCAGCAGTTTAGCCTTATGGGTCTCCTACAATGAGCAGTTCTTC CASSLALWVSYNEQFF
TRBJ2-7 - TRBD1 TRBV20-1 TGCAGTGCCCCGGTGTTCGGGACAGGTTCCTACGAGCAGTACTTC CSAPVFGTGSYEQYF
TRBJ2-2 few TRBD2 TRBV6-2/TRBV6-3 TGTGCCAGCAGTGGGCTAGCGGGGCCCTTTGCGAACACCGGGGAGCTGTTTTTT CASSGLAGPFANTGELFF
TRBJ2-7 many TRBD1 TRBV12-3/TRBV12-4 TGTGCCAGCAGGACAGGGGTCGAGCAGTACTTC CASRTGVEQYF
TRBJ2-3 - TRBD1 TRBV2 TGTGCCAGCTTTCGGGACAGGTGGACAGATACGCAGTATTTT CASFRDRWTDTQYF
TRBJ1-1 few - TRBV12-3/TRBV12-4 TGTGCCAGCAGTTTCGGTGGCAGGGGAGGGACTGAAGCTTTCTTT CASSFGGRGGTEAFF
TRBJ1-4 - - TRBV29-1 TGCAGCGTCCGGGACACATCTAATGAAAAACTGTTTTTT CSVRDTSNEKLFF
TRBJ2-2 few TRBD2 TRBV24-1 TGTGCCACCAGTCCGGCGGGAGAATCCGGGGAGCTGTTTTTT CATSPAGESGELFF
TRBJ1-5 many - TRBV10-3 TGTGCCATCAATGCAGATAGCAATCAGCCCCAGCATTTT CAINADSNQPQHF
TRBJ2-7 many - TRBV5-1 TGCGCCAGCAGCTTACGTGGTGTTACCTACGAGCAGTACTTC CASSLRGVTYEQYF
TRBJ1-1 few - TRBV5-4 TGTGCCAGCAGCCAGTGGGGGGGGGGACGGACTGAAGCTTTCTTT CASSQWGGGRTEAFF
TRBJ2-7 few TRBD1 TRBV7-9 TGTGCCAGCAGCTTACCCGGGACAGGGACAACTTACGAGCAGTACTTC CASSLPGTGTTYEQYF
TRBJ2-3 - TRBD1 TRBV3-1 TGTGCCAGCAGCGACCGGGACAGAATCACAGATACGCAGTATTTT CASSDRDRITDTQYF
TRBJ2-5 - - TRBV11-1 TGTGCCAGCAGCTTAGCCTTCTCAAGAGTTGAAGAGACCCAGTACTTC CASSLAFSRVEETQYF
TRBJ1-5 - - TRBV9 TGTGCCAGCGGGAATCCCAATCAGCCCCAGCATTTT CASGNPNQPQHF
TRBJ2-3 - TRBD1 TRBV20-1 TGCAGTGCTACCCCCGGGACAGGGGCAACCGATACGCAGTATTTT CSATPGTGATDTQYF
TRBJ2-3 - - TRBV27 TGTGCCAGCAGTTTCCTCCCAACTTCTGCGGATACGCAGTATTTT CASSFLPTSADTQYF
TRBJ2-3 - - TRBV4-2 TGTGCCAGCAGTCCCAACAGGGCAGGCACAGATACGCAGTATTTT CASSPNRAGTDTQYF
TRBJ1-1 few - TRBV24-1 TGTGCCACCAGTGATAGCCGGAACACTGAAGCTTTCTTT CATSDSRNTEAFF
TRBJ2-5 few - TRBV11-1 TGTGCCAGCAGCGCCAGACTAGGCGATGGGGTAGGGACCCAGTACTTC CASSARLGDGVGTQYF
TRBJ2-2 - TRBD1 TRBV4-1 TGCGCCAGCAGCCAATACCACACAGGGGGCTGGACCGGGGAGCTGTTTTTT CASSQYHTGGWTGELFF
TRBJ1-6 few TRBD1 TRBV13 TGTGCCAGCAGCCCTCAATCGGACAGGGGGCTTGGTTCACCCCTCCACTTT CASSPQSDRGLGSPLHF
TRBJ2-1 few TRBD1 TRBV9 TGTGCCAGCAGCGAATCCCCCGGGACAGGTACTTACAATGAGCAGTTCTTC CASSESPGTGTYNEQFF
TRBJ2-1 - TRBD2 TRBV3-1 TGTGCCAGCAGCCAAGGACCGACTAGCGGGATCAACAATGAGCAGTTCTTC CASSQGPTSGINNEQFF
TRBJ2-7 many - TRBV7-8 TGTGCCAGCAGCTTAGTTCGATGGGAGTATCACGAGCAGTACTTC CASSLVRWEYHEQYF
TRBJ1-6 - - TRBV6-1 TGTGCCAGCAGTCAACTCGGACAGTCCTATAATTCACCCCTCCACTTT CASSQLGQSYNSPLHF
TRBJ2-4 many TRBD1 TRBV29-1 TGCAGCGCCTTTGGACAGGACAAAAACATTCAGTACTTC CSAFGQDKNIQYF
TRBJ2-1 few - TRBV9 TGTGCCAGCAGCGTTGGGGGTTTCAATGAGCAGTTCTTC CASSVGGFNEQFF
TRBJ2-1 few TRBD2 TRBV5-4 TGTGCCAGCAGCCTGCTCTCTAGCGGGACCTACAATGAGCAGTTCTTC CASSLLSSGTYNEQFF
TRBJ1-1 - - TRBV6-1 TGTGCCAGCAGTCACAGTGGGGCTGAAGCTTTCTTT CASSHSGAEAFF
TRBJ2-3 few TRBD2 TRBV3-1 TGTGCCAGCAGCCAAGGTTTTGGGGCGGGAGCCACAGATACGCAGTATTTT CASSQGFGAGATDTQYF
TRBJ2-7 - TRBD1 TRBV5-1 TGCGCCAGCAGTGGGACAGGGGGGTTGGAGCAGTACTTC CASSGTGGLEQYF
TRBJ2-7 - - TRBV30 TGTGCCTGGAGTCCGTCCCGCGCCGGAGAGCAGTACTTC CAWSPSRAGEQYF
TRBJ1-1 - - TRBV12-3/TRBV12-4 TGTGCCAGCAGCCCCCGGGCGTCTAGATCGAACACTGAAGCTTTCTTT CASSPRASRSNTEAFF
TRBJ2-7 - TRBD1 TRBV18 TGTGCCAGCTCATCACGACAGGGTATTTCCTACGAGCAGTACTTC CASSSRQGISYEQYF
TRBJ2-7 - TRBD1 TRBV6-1 TGTGCCAGCAACCCGACCGGGACAGAAAATCCCTACGAGCAGTACTTC CASNPTGTENPYEQYF
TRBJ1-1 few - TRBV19 TGTGCCAGTAGTACCGTCGGACCGATGAACACTGAAGCTTTCTTT CASSTVGPMNTEAFF
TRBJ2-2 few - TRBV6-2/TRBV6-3 TGTGCCAGCAGCAAGGGATTTCCCTTCACCGGGGAGCTGTTTTTT CASSKGFPFTGELFF
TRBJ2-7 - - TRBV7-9 TGTGCCAGCAGCTCCCGGGGACATCCTCCCTACGAGCAGTACTTC CASSSRGHPPYEQYF
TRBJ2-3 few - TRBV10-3 TGTGCCATCAGTGGACGTACCACAGATACGCAGTATTTT CAISGRTTDTQYF
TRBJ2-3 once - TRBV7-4 TGTGCCAGCAGCTTAGGATGCGGTGGCCCCCATTGTCCCACAGATACGCAGTATTTT CASSLGCGGPHCPTDTQYF
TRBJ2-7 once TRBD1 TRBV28 TGTGCCAGCAGTTCCGGACAGGGGGCGTTCTACGAGCAGTACTTC CASSSGQGAFYEQYF
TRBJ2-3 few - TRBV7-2 TGTGCCAGCAGCACTCTTTTGATCGGGGCCGATACGCAGTATTTT CASSTLLIGADTQYF
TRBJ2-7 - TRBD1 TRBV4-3 TGCGCCAGCAGCCAAGATGGGACAGATTACGAGCAGTACTTC CASSQDGTDYEQYF
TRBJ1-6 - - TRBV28 TGTGCCAGCAGTCCAGGGGCACCGGCCACCCTCCACTTT CASSPGAPATLHF